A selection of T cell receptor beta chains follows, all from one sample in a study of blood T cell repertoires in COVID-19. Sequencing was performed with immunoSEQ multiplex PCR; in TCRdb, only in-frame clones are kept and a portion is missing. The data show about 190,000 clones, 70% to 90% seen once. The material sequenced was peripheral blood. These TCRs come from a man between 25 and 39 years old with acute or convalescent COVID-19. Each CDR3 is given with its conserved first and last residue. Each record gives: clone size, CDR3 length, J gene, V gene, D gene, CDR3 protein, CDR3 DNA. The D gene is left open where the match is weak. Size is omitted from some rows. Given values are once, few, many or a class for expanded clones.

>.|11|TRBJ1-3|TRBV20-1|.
CSSGAGNTIYF
TGCAGTTCAGGGGCTGGAAACACCATATATTTT
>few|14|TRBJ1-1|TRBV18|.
CASSPRGSGTEAFF
TGTGCCAGCTCACCAAGAGGGTCGGGCACTGAAGCTTTCTTT
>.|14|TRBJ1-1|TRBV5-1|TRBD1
CASSLQAGGTEAFF
TGCGCCAGCAGCCTCCAAGCAGGGGGCACTGAAGCTTTCTTT
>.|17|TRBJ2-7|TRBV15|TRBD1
CATSRRLGQGNFYEQYF
TGTGCCACCAGCAGGAGGCTCGGACAGGGAAACTTCTACGAGCAGTACTTC
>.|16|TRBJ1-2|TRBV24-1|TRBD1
CATKKHRDRVNYGYTF
TGTGCCACCAAGAAACACCGGGACAGGGTTAACTATGGCTACACCTTC
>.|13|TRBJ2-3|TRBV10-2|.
CAGRTSSTDTQYF
TGCGCCGGACGGACATCTAGCACAGATACGCAGTATTTT
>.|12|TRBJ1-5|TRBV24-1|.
CATSAPGQPQHF
TGTGCCACCAGTGCCCCGGGTCAGCCCCAGCATTTT
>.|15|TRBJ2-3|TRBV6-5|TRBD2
CASTQRGGSTDTQYF
TGTGCCAGCACCCAGCGGGGGGGAAGCACAGATACGCAGTATTTT
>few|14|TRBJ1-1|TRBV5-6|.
CASSFAGWDTEAFF
TGTGCCAGCAGCTTCGCAGGGTGGGACACTGAAGCTTTCTTT
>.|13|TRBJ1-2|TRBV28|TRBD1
CATWDSGNYGYTF
TGTGCCACCTGGGACAGTGGGAACTATGGCTACACCTTC
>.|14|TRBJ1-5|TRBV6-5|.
CASSYSMGGQPQHF
TGTGCCAGCAGTTACTCTATGGGAGGTCAGCCCCAGCATTTT
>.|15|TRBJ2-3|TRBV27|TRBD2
CASSLRSGIGYTQYF
TGTGCCAGCAGTTTACGTAGCGGGATAGGATATACGCAGTATTTT
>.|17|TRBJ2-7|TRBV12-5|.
CASGLCIFTESSYEQYF
TGTGCTAGTGGTTTGTGTATATTTACAGAGAGCTCCTACGAGCAGTACTTC
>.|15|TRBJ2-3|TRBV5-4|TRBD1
CASSRKDRATDTQYF
TGTGCCAGCAGCAGGAAGGACAGGGCCACAGATACGCAGTATTTT
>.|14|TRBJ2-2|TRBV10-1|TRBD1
CASSEGQGTGELFF
TGCGCCAGCAGTGAAGGACAGGGCACCGGGGAGCTGTTTTTT
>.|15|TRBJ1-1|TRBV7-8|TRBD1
CASSVRGRLNTEAFF
TGTGCCAGCAGTGTTAGGGGGCGGCTGAACACTGAAGCTTTCTTT
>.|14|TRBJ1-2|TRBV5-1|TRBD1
CASSLAGTVLVSTF
TGCGCCAGCAGCTTGGCCGGGACAGTTTTGGTCTCCACCTTC
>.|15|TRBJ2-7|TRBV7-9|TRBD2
CASSPRSGSSYEQYF
TGTGCCAGCAGCCCCCGTAGCGGGAGCTCCTACGAGCAGTACTTC
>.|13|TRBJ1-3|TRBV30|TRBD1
CAWSRDRVNTIYF
TGTGCCTGGAGCCGGGACAGGGTGAACACCATATATTTT
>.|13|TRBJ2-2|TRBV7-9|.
CASSVQGTGELFF
TGTGCCAGCAGTGTACAGGGAACCGGGGAGCTGTTTTTT
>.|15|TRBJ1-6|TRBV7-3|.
CASSLAGAYNSPLHF
TGTGCCAGCAGCCTGGCGGGGGCTTATAATTCACCCCTCCACTTT
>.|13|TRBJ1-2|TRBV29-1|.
CSAAGGTVYGYTF
TGCAGCGCCGCGGGGGGGACGGTCTATGGCTACACCTTC
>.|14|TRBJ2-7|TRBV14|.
CASSQDPSTYEQYF
TGTGCCAGCAGCCAAGATCCCTCTACCTACGAGCAGTACTTC
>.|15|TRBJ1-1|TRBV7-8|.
CASSPSRRGRTEAFF
TGTGCCAGCAGCCCAAGCCGGCGCGGTCGTACTGAAGCTTTCTTT
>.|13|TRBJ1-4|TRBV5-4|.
CASSLTGGEKLFF
TGTGCCAGCAGCCTCACGGGGGGCGAAAAACTGTTTTTT
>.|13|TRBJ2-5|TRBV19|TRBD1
CASRQGNQETQYF
TGTGCCAGTAGACAGGGGAACCAAGAGACCCAGTACTTC
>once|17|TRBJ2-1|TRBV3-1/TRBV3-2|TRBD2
CASSHSFRGGRNNEQFF
TGTGCCAGCAGCCACTCTTTCCGGGGGGGCCGTAATAATGAGCAGTTCTTC
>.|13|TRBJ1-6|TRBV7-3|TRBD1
CASSRQGNSPLHF
TGTGCCAGCAGCAGACAGGGGAATTCACCCCTCCACTTT
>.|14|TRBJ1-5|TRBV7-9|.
CASSLDRVGQPQHF
TGTGCCAGCAGCTTAGACAGGGTTGGTCAGCCCCAGCATTTT
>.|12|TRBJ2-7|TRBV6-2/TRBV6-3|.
CASSPFVSEQYF
TGTGCCAGCAGCCCTTTCGTGTCCGAGCAGTACTTC
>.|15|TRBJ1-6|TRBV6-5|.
CASSPAGVWGSPLHF
TGTGCCAGCAGCCCCGCGGGCGTTTGGGGTTCACCCCTCCACTTT
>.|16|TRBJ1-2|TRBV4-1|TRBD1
CASSQVISGGGFGYTF
TGCGCCAGCAGCCAAGTTATTTCAGGGGGCGGTTTTGGCTACACCTTC
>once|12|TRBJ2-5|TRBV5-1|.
CASKVGEETQYF
TGCGCCAGCAAGGTAGGGGAAGAGACCCAGTACTTC
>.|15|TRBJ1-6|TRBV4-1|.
CASSPIRGFDSPLHF
TGCGCCAGCAGCCCGATCAGGGGATTCGATTCACCCCTCCACTTT
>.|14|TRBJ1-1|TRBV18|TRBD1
CASSRNTGETEAFF
TGTGCCAGCTCACGTAACACAGGGGAGACTGAAGCTTTCTTT
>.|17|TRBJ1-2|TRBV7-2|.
CASSRRGRRTHNYGYTF
TGTGCCAGCAGCCGGAGGGGTCGACGGACTCATAACTATGGCTACACCTTC
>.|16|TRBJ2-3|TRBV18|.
CASSLGRGQGTDTQYF
TGTGCCAGCTCACTCGGGAGGGGGCAGGGCACAGATACGCAGTATTTT
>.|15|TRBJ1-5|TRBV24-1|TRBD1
CATSDARQGLQPQHF
TGTGCCACCAGTGATGCCCGACAGGGCTTGCAGCCCCAGCATTTT
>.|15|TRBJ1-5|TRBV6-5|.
CASSITGNSNQPQHF
TGTGCCAGCAGTATAACAGGGAATAGCAATCAGCCCCAGCATTTT
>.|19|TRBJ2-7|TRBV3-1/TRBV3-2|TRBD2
CASSLGTSGGAVLNYEQYF
TGTGCCAGCAGCCTTGGGACTAGCGGGGGGGCAGTCCTTAACTACGAGCAGTACTTC
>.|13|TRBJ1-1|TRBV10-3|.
CAISESNGDKAFF
TGTGCCATCAGTGAGTCTAACGGGGATAAAGCTTTCTTT
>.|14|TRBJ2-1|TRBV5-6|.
CASTEHGKPNEQFF
TGTGCCAGCACCGAGCACGGGAAACCCAATGAGCAGTTCTTC
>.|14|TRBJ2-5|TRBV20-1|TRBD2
CSASTREVLETQYF
TGCAGTGCTAGTACGCGGGAGGTCCTTGAGACCCAGTACTTC
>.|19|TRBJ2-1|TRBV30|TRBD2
CAWSGVGNSGRAGYYEQFF
TGTGCCTGGAGTGGGGTAGGAAATAGCGGGAGGGCCGGATACTATGAGCAGTTCTTC
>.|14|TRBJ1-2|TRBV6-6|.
CASTINPLNYGYTF
TGTGCCAGCACCATAAATCCCCTAAACTATGGCTACACCTTC
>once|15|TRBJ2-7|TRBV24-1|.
CATSDFVSGGHEQYF
TGTGCCACCAGTGATTTTGTCTCTGGGGGCCACGAGCAGTACTTC
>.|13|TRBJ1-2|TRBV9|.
CASSLSWGGGYTF
TGTGCCAGCAGCCTTAGTTGGGGGGGTGGCTACACCTTC
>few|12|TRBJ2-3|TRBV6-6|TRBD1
CASNTGADTQYF
TGTGCCAGCAATACAGGGGCAGATACGCAGTATTTT
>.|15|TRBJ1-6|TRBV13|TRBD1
CASSPRGQPNSPLHF
TGTGCCAGCAGCCCCAGGGGACAGCCTAATTCACCCCTCCACTTT
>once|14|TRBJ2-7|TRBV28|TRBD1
CASSSGTGIYEQYF
TGTGCCAGCAGTTCCGGGACAGGGATCTACGAGCAGTACTTC
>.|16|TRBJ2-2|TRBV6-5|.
CASSYSRRTNTGELFF
TGTGCCAGCAGTTACTCGAGAAGGACAAACACCGGGGAGCTGTTTTTT
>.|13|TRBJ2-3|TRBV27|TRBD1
CASSLWTGDTQYF
TGTGCCAGCAGTTTATGGACAGGAGATACGCAGTATTTT
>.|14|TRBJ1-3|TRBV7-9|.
CASSMERLRDTIYF
TGTGCCAGCAGCATGGAGAGGTTGAGGGACACCATATATTTT
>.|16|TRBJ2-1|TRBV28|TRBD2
CASSSSGRSQNDEQFF
TGTGCCAGCAGTTCCAGCGGGAGATCTCAGAATGATGAGCAGTTCTTC
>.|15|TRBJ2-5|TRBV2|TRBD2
CASRTSGGEQETQYF
TGTGCCAGCAGGACTAGCGGGGGAGAACAAGAGACCCAGTACTTC
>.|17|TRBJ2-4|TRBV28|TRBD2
CASTDRGSGGAKNIQYF
TGTGCCAGCACAGACCGGGGCAGCGGGGGGGCCAAAAACATTCAGTACTTC
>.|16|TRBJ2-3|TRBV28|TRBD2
CASSFPASGRLDTQYF
TGTGCCAGCAGTTTTCCGGCTAGCGGGCGCTTAGATACGCAGTATTTT